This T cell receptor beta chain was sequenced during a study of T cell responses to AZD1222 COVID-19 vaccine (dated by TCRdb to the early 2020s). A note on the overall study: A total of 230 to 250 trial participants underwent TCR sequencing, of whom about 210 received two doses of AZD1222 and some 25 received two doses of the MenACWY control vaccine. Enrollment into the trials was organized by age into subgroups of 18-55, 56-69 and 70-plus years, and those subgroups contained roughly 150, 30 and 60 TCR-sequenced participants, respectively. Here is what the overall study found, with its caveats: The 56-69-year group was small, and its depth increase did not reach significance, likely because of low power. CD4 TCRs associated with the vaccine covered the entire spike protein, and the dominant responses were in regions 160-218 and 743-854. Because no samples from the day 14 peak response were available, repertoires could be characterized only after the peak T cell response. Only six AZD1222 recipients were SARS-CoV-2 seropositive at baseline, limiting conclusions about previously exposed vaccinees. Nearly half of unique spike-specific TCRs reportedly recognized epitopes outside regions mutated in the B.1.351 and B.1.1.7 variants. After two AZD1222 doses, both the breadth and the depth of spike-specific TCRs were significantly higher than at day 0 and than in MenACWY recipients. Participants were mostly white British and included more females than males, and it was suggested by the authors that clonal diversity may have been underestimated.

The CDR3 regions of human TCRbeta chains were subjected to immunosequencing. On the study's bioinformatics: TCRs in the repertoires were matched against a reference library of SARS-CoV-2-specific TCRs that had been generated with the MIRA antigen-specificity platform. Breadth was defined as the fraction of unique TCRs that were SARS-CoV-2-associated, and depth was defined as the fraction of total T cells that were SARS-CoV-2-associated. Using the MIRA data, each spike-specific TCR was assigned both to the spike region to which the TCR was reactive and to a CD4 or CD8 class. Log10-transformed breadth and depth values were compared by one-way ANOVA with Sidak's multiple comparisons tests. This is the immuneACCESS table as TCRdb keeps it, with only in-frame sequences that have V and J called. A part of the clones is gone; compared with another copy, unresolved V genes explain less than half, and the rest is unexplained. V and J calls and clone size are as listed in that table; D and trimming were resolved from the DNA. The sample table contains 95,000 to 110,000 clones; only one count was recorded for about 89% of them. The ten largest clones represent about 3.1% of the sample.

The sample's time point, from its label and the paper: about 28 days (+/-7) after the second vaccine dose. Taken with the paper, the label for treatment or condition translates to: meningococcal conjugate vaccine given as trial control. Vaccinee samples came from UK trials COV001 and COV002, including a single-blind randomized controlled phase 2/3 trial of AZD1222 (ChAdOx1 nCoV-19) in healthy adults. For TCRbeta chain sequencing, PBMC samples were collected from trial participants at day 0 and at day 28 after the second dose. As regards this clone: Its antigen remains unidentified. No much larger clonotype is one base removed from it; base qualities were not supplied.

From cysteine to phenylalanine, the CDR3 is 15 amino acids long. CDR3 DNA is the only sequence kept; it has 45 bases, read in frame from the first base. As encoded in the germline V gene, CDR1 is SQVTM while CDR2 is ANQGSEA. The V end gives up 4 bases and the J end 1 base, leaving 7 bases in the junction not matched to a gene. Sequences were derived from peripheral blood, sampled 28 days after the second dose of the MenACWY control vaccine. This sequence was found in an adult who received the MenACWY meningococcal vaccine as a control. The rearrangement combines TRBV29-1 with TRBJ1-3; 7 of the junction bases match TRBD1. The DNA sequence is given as TGCAGCGTTGCCGGGACAGCTCATTCTGGAAACACCATATATTTT. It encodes CSVAGTAHSGNTIYF.